This TCR beta chain was recovered during a study of CD8 T cells in Susac syndrome. CD8+ and CD4+ T cells circulating in blood were sequenced for TCR beta. V was pared by 4 bases and J by 5 bases, with 9 bases between. Germline V gene lookup returns CDR1 SEHNR and CDR2 FQNEAQ (reference sequence). This CDR3 is built from 12 residues. An input of about 0.5 to 1 ug of RNA was subjected to reverse transcription using random hexamers. TCRdb analysed the immunoSEQ multiplex PCR reads with MiXCR anew, one entry per CDR3 protein. The sample contains about 300,000 distinct CDR3 sequences, 85% of which appear only once.

The receptor was isolated from a human donor with multiple sclerosis. The chain has TRBV7-9 and TRBJ2-7; no clear D gene. Input material: CD8+ T cells from PBMCs. As DNA, the CDR3 is TGTGCCAGCAGCTGGTCGTTGAACGAGCAGTACTTC. Translating gives CASSWSLNEQYF. The full variable domain, its missing parts supplied by reference TRBV7-9 and TRBJ2-7, is DTGVSQNPRHKITKRGQNVTFRCDPISEHNRLYWYRQTLGQGPEFLTYFQNEAQLEKSRLLSDRFSAERPKGSFSTLEIQRTEQGDSAMYLCASSWSLNEQYFGPGTRLTVT.